This T cell receptor beta chain was captured in a study of shared clonotypes between healthy human individuals. The overall study: Three plates each covered CD4 naive and memory; CD8 naive two, CD8 memory one. Study-level results: It was the few donors that limited the genetic and exposure-history diversity represented.

It was about 190 ng DNA, some 30,000 T cell genomes, that sorted-subset replicate PCRs used. Sequencing used immunoSEQ multiplex PCR; TCRdb keeps in-frame clones, though not all of them. The table records roughly 2.6 million clones, 90% to 95% of them present only once. This CDR3 comprises 15 residues. Germline CDR1 reads SGHRS; CDR2 reads YFSETQ. With 3 bases removed from V and 2 bases from J, the gap between germline ends came to 15 bases. Division of CD4+ cells produced a CD45RA+ naive subset and a CD45RA-negative memory subset. About this clone itself: Its antigen is unidentified. The identical CDR3 is also encoded by other nucleotide sequences in the sample.

This sequence was found in a man aged 18 to 29 in good health. Sequencing input: naive CD4+ T cells sorted from blood. Subset defined: CD45RA+ positively selected. The rearrangement uses TRBV5-1 and TRBJ2-7; a possible D gene is TRBD1 (9 bases). This chain's CDR3 is CASSSGGTGTYEQYF. CDR3 nucleotide sequence: TGCGCCAGCAGCTCGGGGGGGACAGGGACCTACGAGCAGTACTTC.